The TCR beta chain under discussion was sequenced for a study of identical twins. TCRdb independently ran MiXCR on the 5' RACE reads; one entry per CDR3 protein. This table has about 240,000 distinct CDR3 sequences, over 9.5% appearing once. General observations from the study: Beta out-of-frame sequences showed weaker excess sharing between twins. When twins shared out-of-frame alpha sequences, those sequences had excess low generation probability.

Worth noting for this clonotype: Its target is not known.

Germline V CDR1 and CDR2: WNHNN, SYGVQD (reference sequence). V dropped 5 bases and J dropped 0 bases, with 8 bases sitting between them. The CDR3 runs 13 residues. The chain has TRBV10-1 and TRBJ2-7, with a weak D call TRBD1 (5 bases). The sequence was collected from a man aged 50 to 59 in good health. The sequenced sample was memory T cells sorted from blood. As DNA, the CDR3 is TGCGCCAGCAGTAACAGGAGCTCCTACGAGCAGTACTTC. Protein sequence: CASSNRSSYEQYF.